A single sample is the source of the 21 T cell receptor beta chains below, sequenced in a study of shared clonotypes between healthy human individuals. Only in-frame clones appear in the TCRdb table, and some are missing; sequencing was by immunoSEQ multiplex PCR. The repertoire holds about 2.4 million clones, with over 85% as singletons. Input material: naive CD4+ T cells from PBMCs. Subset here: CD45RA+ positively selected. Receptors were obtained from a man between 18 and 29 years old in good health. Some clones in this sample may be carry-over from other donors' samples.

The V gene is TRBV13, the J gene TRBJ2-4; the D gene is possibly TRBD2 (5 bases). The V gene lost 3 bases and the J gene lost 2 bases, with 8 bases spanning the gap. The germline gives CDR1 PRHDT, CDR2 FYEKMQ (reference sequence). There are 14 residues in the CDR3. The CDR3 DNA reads TGTGCCAGCAGCTTCCGAGGGCCCAAAAACATTCAGTACTTC. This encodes CASSFRGPKNIQYF. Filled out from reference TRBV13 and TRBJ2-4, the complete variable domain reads AAGVIQSPRHLIKEKRETATLKCYPIPRHDTVYWYQQGPGQDPQFLISFYEKMQSDKGSIPDRFSAQQFSDYHSELNMSSLELGDSALYFCASSFRGPKNIQYFGAGTRLSVL.

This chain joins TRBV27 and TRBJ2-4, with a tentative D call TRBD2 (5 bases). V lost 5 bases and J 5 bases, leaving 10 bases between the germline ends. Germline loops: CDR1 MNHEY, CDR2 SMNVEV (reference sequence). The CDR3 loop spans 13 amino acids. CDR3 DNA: TGTGCCAGCAGTGGACTCGCTCAAAACATTCAGTACTTC. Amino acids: CASSGLAQNIQYF.

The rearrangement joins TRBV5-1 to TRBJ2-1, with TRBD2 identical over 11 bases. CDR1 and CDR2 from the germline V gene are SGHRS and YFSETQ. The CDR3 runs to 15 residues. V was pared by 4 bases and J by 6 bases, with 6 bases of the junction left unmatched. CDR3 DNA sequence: TGCGCCAGCAGCAAGACTAGCGGGACTTCCAATGAGCAGTTCTTC. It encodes CASSKTSGTSNEQFF.

For the CDR3, the DNA is TGTGCCAGCAGCTTAGGCGTCCGAGACAGGGAAGATACGCAGTATTTT. The encoded protein is CASSLGVRDREDTQYF. The chain employs TRBV11-3 and TRBJ2-3, with 7 nucleotides matching TRBD1. CDR3 length: 16 residues. After removal of 1 base from V and 5 bases from J, the junction contained 9 bases not matched to a gene. Germline V gene sequence: CDR1 SGHNT, CDR2 YENEEA.

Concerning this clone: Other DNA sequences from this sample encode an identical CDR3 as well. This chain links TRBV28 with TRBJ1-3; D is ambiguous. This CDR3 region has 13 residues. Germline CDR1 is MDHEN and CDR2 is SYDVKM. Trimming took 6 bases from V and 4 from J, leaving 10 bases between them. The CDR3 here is CASSSPAGNTIYF. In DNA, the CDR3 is TGTGCCAGCAGCTCCCCAGCCGGAAACACCATATATTTT.

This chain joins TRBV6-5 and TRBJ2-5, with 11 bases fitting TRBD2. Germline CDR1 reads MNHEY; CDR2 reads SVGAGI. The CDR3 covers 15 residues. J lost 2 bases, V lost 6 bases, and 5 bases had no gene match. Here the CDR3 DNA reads TGTGCCAGCAGCCATTTAGCGGGAGGGCAAGAGACCCAGTACTTC. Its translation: CASSHLAGGQETQYF.

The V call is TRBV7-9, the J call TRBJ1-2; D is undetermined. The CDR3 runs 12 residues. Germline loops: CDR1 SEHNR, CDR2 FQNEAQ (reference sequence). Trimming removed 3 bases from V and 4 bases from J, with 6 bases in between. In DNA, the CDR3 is TGTGCCAGCAGCTTGCCGGGCTATGGCTACACCTTC. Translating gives CASSLPGYGYTF.

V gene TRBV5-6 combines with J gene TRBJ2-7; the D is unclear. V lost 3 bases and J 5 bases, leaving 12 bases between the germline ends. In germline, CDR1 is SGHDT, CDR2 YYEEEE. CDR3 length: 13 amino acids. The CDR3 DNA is TGTGCCAGCAGCTCTCCCGCTTCAGACGAGCAGTACTTC. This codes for CASSSPASDEQYF.

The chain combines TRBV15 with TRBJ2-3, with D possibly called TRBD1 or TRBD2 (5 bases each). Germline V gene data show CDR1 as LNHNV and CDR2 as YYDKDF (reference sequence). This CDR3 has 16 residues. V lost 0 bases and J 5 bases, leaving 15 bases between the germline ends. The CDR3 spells CATSRDVGDRGDTQYF. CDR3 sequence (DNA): TGTGCCACCAGCAGAGATGTTGGGGACCGGGGAGATACGCAGTATTTT.

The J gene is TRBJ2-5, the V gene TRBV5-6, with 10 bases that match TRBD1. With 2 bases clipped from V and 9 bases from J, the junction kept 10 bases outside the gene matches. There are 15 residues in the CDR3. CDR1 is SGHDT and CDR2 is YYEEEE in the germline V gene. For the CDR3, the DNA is TGTGCCAGCAGCTTCCGGGACAGGGGTCCTCAGGCCCAGTACTTC. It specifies CASSFRDRGPQAQYF.

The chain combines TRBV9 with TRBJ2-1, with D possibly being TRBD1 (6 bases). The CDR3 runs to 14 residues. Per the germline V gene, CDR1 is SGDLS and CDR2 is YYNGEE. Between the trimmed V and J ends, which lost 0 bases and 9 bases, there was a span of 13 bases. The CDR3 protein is CASSVVGAGGEQFF. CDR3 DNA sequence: TGTGCCAGCAGCGTAGTGGGGGCTGGGGGTGAGCAGTTCTTC.

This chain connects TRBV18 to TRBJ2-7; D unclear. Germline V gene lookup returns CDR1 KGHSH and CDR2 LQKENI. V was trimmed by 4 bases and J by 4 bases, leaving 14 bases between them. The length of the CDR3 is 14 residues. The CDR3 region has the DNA TGTGCCAGCTCACTAACTTCCACCGATTACGAGCAGTACTTC. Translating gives CASSLTSTDYEQYF.

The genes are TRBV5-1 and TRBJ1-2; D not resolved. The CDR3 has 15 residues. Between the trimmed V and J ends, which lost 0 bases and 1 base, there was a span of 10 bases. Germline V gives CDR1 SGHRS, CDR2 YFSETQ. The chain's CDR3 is CASSLVVGFNYGYTF. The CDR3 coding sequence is TGCGCCAGCAGCTTGGTGGTAGGGTTTAACTATGGCTACACCTTC. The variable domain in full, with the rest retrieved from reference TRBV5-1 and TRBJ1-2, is KAGVTQTPRYLIKTRGQQVTLSCSPISGHRSVSWYQQTPGQGLQFLFEYFSETQRNKGNFPGRFSGRQFSNSRSEMNVSTLELGDSALYLCASSLVVGFNYGYTFGSGTRLTVV.

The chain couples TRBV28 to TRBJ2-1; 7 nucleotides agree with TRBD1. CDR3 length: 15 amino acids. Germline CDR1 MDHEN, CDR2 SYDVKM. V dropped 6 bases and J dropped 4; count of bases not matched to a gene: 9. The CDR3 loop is CASSPAGTAYNEQFF. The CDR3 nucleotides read TGTGCCAGCAGCCCCGCCGGGACAGCATACAATGAGCAGTTCTTC.

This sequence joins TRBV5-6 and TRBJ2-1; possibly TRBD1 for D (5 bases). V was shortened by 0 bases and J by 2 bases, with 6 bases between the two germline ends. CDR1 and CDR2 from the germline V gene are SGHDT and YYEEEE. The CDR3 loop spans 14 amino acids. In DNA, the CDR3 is TGTGCCAGCAGCTTGGAACAGGCCTACAATGAGCAGTTCTTC. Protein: CASSLEQAYNEQFF.

The CDR3 DNA is TGTGCCAGCAGTGAACAGGGTTTCCTCACAGATACGCAGTATTTT. Translated, it gives CASSEQGFLTDTQYF. The chain links TRBV2 to TRBJ2-3; D is possibly TRBD1 (5 bases). V was cut by 2 bases and J by 2 bases, with 11 bases left in between. Germline CDR1 SNHLY, CDR2 FYNNEI. CDR3 length: 15 amino acids.

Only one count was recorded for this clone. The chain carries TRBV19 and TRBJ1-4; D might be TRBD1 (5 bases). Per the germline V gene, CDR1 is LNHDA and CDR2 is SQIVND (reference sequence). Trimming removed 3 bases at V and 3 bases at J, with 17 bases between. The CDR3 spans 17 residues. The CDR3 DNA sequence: TGTGCCAGTAGTATGCGGAGAGGGGAAGGGGCTAATGAAAAACTGTTTTTT. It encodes CASSMRRGEGANEKLFF.

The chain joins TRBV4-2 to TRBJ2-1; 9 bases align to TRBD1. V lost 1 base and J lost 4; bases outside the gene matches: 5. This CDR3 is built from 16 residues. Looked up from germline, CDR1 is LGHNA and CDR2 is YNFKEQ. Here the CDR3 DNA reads TGTGCCAGCAGCCAAGCCTCCGGGACAGGGTACAATGAGCAGTTCTTC. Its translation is CASSQASGTGYNEQFF.

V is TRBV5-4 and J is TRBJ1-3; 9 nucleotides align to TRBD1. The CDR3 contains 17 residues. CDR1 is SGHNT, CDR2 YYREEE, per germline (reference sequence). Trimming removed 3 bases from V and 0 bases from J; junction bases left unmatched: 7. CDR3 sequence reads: CASSSDRGKPSGNTIYF. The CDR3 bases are TGTGCCAGCAGCTCTGACAGGGGGAAACCCTCTGGAAACACCATATATTTT. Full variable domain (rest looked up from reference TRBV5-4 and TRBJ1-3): ETGVTQSPTHLIKTRGQQVTLRCSSQSGHNTVSWYQQALGQGPQFIFQYYREEENGRGNFPPRFSGLQFPNYSSELNVNALELDDSALYLCASSSDRGKPSGNTIYFGEGSWLTVV.

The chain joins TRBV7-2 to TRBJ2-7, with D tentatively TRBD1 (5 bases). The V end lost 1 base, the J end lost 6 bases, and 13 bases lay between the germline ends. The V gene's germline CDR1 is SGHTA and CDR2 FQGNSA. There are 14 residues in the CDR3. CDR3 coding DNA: TGTGCCAGCAGCTTAGGATATCAGGGAAGCGAGCAGTACTTC. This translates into CASSLGYQGSEQYF.

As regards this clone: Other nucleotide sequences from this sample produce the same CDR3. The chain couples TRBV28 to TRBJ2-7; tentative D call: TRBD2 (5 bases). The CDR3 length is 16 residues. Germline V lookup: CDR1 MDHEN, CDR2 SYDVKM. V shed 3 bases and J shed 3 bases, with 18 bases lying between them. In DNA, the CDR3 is TGTGCCAGCAGTTTTGACGGGAAAGCCCCCCTCTACGAGCAGTACTTC. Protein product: CASSFDGKAPLYEQYF.